Below are 22 T cell receptor beta chains sequenced from a single sample in a study of T-cell reconstitution after alpha-beta-depleted transplantation in children. During its preparation, the TCRbeta library received unique molecular identifiers. From the PCR reads, TCRdb called clonotypes with MiXCR, one entry per CDR3 protein. The table lists about 980,000 distinct CDR3 sequences, about 31% of them singletons. Sample: PBMCs, mostly from graft donor cells, taken 360 days after TCRalphabeta/CD19-depleted stem cell transplant. The receptors were gathered from a boy under two years old who had a stem cell transplant for SCID, so the T cells may come from the graft donor.

The CDR3 reads CASRVRFEAFF. CDR3 DNA sequence: TGTGCCAGCAGGGTGAGGTTTGAAGCTTTCTTT. The V gene is TRBV12-3 or TRBV12-4, the J gene TRBJ1-1; no clear D gene. The CDR3 has 11 amino acids. V was clipped by 6 bases and J by 7 bases, with 9 bases between them.

The chain recombines TRBV20-1 with TRBJ2-5; D remains unclear. Germline CDR1 DFQATT, CDR2 SNEGSKA (reference sequence). Trimming took off 4 bases at V and 4 bases at J, with 19 bases between the two ends. The CDR3 runs 15 residues. The CDR3 region is CSAIPLFWAGETQYF. The CDR3 DNA sequence: TGCAGTGCTATTCCCCTTTTTTGGGCCGGAGAGACCCAGTACTTC.

This chain connects TRBV18 to TRBJ2-5; D call uncertain. V lost 1 base to trimming and J lost 2 bases, with 11 bases between them. This CDR3 spans 15 amino acids. The germline V gene has CDR1 KGHSH and CDR2 LQKENI. The CDR3 DNA reads TGTGCCAGCTCACCACAGGCCATGGGACAAGAGACCCAGTACTTC. It is translated as CASSPQAMGQETQYF.

The chain links TRBV24-1 to TRBJ2-7; D gene uncertain. The germline CDR1 and CDR2 sequences are KGHDR and SFDVKD. V was shortened by 3 bases and J by 0 bases, with 8 bases between the two germline ends. The CDR3 extends over 14 amino acids. CDR3 region: CATSDPGNSYEQYF. The DNA for the CDR3 is TGTGCCACCAGTGATCCCGGCAACTCCTACGAGCAGTACTTC.

In this sample, this clonotype turned up a few times. The chain links TRBV12-3 or TRBV12-4 to TRBJ1-2; D remains ambiguous. V lost 6 bases, J lost 6 bases, and 11 bases lay in between. The CDR3 loop spans 12 amino acids. As DNA, the CDR3 is TGTGCCAGCAGACTCCACGGGGATGGCTACACCTTC. The encoded protein is CASRLHGDGYTF.

This rearrangement joins TRBV7-3 to TRBJ2-1; 8 bases fit TRBD2. Germline lookup yields CDR1 SGHTA and CDR2 FQGTGA. The trim removed 4 bases at V and 6 bases at J, leaving 8 bases unmatched. The CDR3 loop spans 15 amino acids. CDR3 in amino acids: CASSSGGWFSNEQFF. The CDR3 nucleotides are TGTGCCAGCAGCTCGGGGGGGTGGTTTTCCAATGAGCAGTTCTTC.

The chain employs TRBV5-1 and TRBJ2-7; D remains unclear. Germline V CDR1 and CDR2: SGHRS, YFSETQ. The CDR3 sequence is 14 residues long. V lost 7 bases to trimming and J lost 6 bases, with 20 bases between them. CDR3 DNA sequence: TGCGCCAGCGGTCTCGGTCCGGTCGTAACCGAGCAGTACTTC. The encoded protein is CASGLGPVVTEQYF.

The chain recombines TRBV7-8 with TRBJ2-2, with TRBD2 matching 7 bases. The CDR3 totals 15 residues. V shed 3 bases, J shed 5 bases, and the junction held 6 bases outside the gene matches. Germline-derived CDR1 and CDR2 are SGHVS and FQNEAQ. The CDR3, as DNA: TGTGCCAGCAGCTTGGGACTAACTGGGACCGGGGAGCTGTTTTTT. As protein: CASSLGLTGTGELFF.

This clonotype was recorded a few times. V usage is TRBV10-3 and J usage is TRBJ2-3, with TRBD2 as a possible D gene (6 bases). Between the trimmed V and J ends, which lost 7 bases and 2 bases, there was a span of 10 bases. CDR1 is ENHRY and CDR2 is SYGVKD in the germline V gene. CDR3 length equals 13 residues. CDR3 sequence (DNA): TGTGCCATCAAAAGGGAGGTCACAGATACGCAGTATTTT. It codes for CAIKREVTDTQYF.

The chain employs TRBV6-1 and TRBJ2-4; a possible D gene is TRBD2 (5 bases). CDR3 length equals 13 residues. V was pared by 6 bases and J by 0 bases, with 6 bases between. CDR1 is MNHNS, CDR2 SASEGT, per germline. CDR3: CASSEGAKNIQYF. The CDR3 coding sequence is TGTGCCAGCAGCGAGGGAGCCAAAAACATTCAGTACTTC.

The rearrangement uses TRBV6-2 or TRBV6-3 and TRBJ2-7; D is tentatively TRBD1 or TRBD2 (5 bases each). CDR1 and CDR2 (germline): MNHEY, SVGEGT. V was shortened by 6 bases and J by 5 bases, with 26 bases between the two germline ends. This CDR3 comprises 17 residues. CDR3 DNA sequence: TGTGCCAGCAGCCCCGCCAGGGTGGCGGGCAGAGGGGACGAGCAGTACTTC. It codes for CASSPARVAGRGDEQYF.

This clonotype turned up a few times. Written as DNA, the CDR3 is TGCAGTGCTAGAGCAGGGTCTCCCTCGTACAATGAGCAGTTCTTC. Translated: CSARAGSPSYNEQFF. The genes are TRBV20-1 and TRBJ2-1, with D perhaps matching TRBD1 (5 bases). The CDR3 contains 15 residues. Trimming shortened V by 1 base and J by 4 bases, and 14 bases separated the two germline ends. Germline V gives CDR1 DFQATT, CDR2 SNEGSKA (reference sequence).

This sequence joins TRBV4-3 and TRBJ2-1; D gene ambiguous. V lost 0 bases, J lost 6 bases, and 12 bases lay in between. CDR3 length equals 15 residues. Germline V gene sequence: CDR1 LGHNA, CDR2 YSLEER. The CDR3 here is CASSQDIGSANEQFF. In DNA form, the CDR3 reads TGCGCCAGCAGCCAAGATATAGGCAGTGCCAATGAGCAGTTCTTC.

This clonotype was detected a few times. V usage is TRBV9 and J usage is TRBJ2-7; D may be TRBD1 (6 bases). Trimming cost V 3 bases and J 2 bases, with 12 bases left between them. The germline gives CDR1 SGDLS, CDR2 YYNGEE. The CDR3 loop spans 14 amino acids. CDR3 DNA sequence: TGTGCCAGCAGCGCAGGGGCCGCCGCCTACGAGCAGTACTTC. Its protein is CASSAGAAAYEQYF. Full variable domain (outside the CDR3, taken from reference TRBV9 and TRBJ2-7): DSGVTQTPKHLITATGQRVTLRCSPRSGDLSVYWYQQSLDQGLQFLIQYYNGEERAKGNILERFSAQQFPDLHSELNLSSLELGDSALYFCASSAGAAAYEQYFGPGTRLTVT.

This clonotype has more than one count but fewer than ten. This chain connects TRBV4-2 to TRBJ1-2, with TRBD1 as a possible D gene (6 bases). The germline V and J ends were trimmed by 0 bases and 3 bases, with 8 bases remaining between them. Germline CDR1 reads LGHNA; CDR2 reads YNFKEQ. The CDR3 loop spans 14 amino acids. The CDR3 sequence: CASSQDQGYYGYTF. CDR3 in DNA: TGTGCCAGCAGCCAAGATCAGGGGTACTATGGCTACACCTTC.

The rearrangement uses TRBV20-1 and TRBJ1-4, with D tentatively TRBD1 (5 bases). This CDR3 spans 15 amino acids. The germline CDR1 and CDR2 sequences are DFQATT and SNEGSKA (reference sequence). V was cut by 2 bases and J by 8 bases, with 18 bases left in between. The CDR3 spells CSARPPAGNREKLFF. The DNA for the CDR3 is TGCAGTGCTAGACCCCCCGCAGGGAATAGAGAAAAACTGTTTTTT.

The chain has TRBV4-1 and TRBJ2-3; 7 nucleotides align to TRBD1. The germline V gene has CDR1 MGHRA and CDR2 YSYEKL. The CDR3 length is 17 residues. The V and J ends lost 4 bases and 3 bases, in that order; junction bases with no gene match: 13. CDR3 sequence (DNA): TGCGCCAGCAGCCTGAACCCGGGACAGAAAGGAACAGATACGCAGTATTTT. It yields the protein CASSLNPGQKGTDTQYF.

This chain connects TRBV6-2 or TRBV6-3 to TRBJ2-7; no definite D call. Germline-derived CDR1 and CDR2 are MNHEY and SVGEGT. This CDR3 spans 11 amino acids. V lost 2 bases to trimming and J lost 6 bases, with 5 bases between them. In DNA, the CDR3 is TGTGCCAGCAGTTACGTGGGCGAGCAGTACTTC. Amino acid sequence: CASSYVGEQYF.

This clonotype was seen only a few times. The DNA of the CDR3 is TGTGCCAGCAGGGATCGGTGGGGGCTCAGCTCCTACGAGCAGTACTTC. Its translation is CASRDRWGLSSYEQYF. The genes are TRBV2 and TRBJ2-7; tentative D call: TRBD1 (6 bases). V lost 6 bases and J 0 bases, leaving 18 bases between the germline ends. The CDR3 loop spans 16 amino acids. Germline CDR1 SNHLY, CDR2 FYNNEI.

J is TRBJ2-1 and V is TRBV5-6; D is unresolved. The CDR3 contains 13 residues. CDR1 is SGHDT, CDR2 YYEEEE, per germline. The V end lost 0 bases, the J end lost 9 bases, and 10 bases lay between the germline ends. CDR3 in DNA: TGTGCCAGCAGCTTGGGGCGGTTTGTTGAGCAGTTCTTC. Its protein is CASSLGRFVEQFF.

This clonotype was seen a few times. This rearrangement joins TRBV5-1 to TRBJ1-1, with 11 positions matching TRBD1. Germline V gene sequence: CDR1 SGHRS, CDR2 YFSETQ. CDR3 length equals 16 residues. J gave up 1 base and V 5 bases, and 7 bases lay outside the gene matches. The CDR3 loop reads CASSSGTGGSNTEAFF. The CDR3 nucleotides are TGCGCCAGCAGTTCCGGGACAGGGGGTTCGAACACTGAAGCTTTCTTT.

This sequence joins TRBV20-1 and TRBJ1-1, with D tentatively TRBD1 (5 bases). V was pared by 6 bases and J by 3 bases, with 14 bases between. CDR3 size: 13 residues. Germline CDR1 and CDR2: DFQATT and SNEGSKA (reference sequence). The CDR3 loop reads CSAPRGFDTEAFF. CDR3 bases: TGCAGTGCCCCACGGGGGTTTGACACTGAAGCTTTCTTT.